These 4 T cell receptor beta chains were all obtained from the same sample, sequenced in a study of blood T cell repertoires in COVID-19. Data came from immunoSEQ multiplex PCR; TCRdb stores just in-frame clones and leaves some out. The sample comprises around 300,000 clones, roughly 91% of which are singletons, and about 2% rests with the top ten. Sample: PBMCs or T cells enriched from blood (not recorded which). Receptors originate from a woman aged 60-75 years who had recovered from COVID-19.

The rearrangement uses TRBV28 and TRBJ2-7, with 10 bases lining up with TRBD2. Trimming took 1 base from V and 6 from J; bases not matched to a gene: 6. The CDR3 spans 15 residues. Germline CDR1 MDHEN, CDR2 SYDVKM. The CDR3 loop reads CASSLYLAGVGEQYF. CDR3 coding DNA: TGTGCCAGCAGTTTATATCTAGCGGGAGTGGGCGAGCAGTACTTC.

The V gene is TRBV4-1, the J gene TRBJ1-1; maybe TRBD1 (6 bases). Germline CDR1 and CDR2: MGHRA and YSYEKL. The length of the CDR3 is 15 residues. V gave up 4 bases and J gave up 1 base, with 13 bases separating them. CDR3 sequence reads: CASSPVGGSNTEAFF. For the CDR3, the DNA is TGCGCCAGCAGCCCGGTTGGGGGCTCGAACACTGAAGCTTTCTTT.

The rearrangement joins TRBV28 to TRBJ1-4; 7 nucleotides align to TRBD1. The germline gives CDR1 MDHEN, CDR2 SYDVKM. The CDR3 sequence is 14 residues long. J was trimmed by 4 bases and V by 5 bases; bases with no gene match: 4. CDR3: CASSTGTDNEKLFF. The CDR3 DNA follows: TGTGCCAGCAGTACCGGGACAGATAATGAAAAACTGTTTTTT.

The chain is built from TRBV4-2 and TRBJ1-3; 7 nucleotides agree with TRBD1. V was clipped by 7 bases and J by 0 bases; unmatched bases: 12. The CDR3 totals 17 residues. The germline V gene has CDR1 LGHNA and CDR2 YNFKEQ. In DNA form, the CDR3 reads TGTGCCAGCACCCCAATGACAGGGACTCACTCTGGAAACACCATATATTTT. Its protein is CASTPMTGTHSGNTIYF.